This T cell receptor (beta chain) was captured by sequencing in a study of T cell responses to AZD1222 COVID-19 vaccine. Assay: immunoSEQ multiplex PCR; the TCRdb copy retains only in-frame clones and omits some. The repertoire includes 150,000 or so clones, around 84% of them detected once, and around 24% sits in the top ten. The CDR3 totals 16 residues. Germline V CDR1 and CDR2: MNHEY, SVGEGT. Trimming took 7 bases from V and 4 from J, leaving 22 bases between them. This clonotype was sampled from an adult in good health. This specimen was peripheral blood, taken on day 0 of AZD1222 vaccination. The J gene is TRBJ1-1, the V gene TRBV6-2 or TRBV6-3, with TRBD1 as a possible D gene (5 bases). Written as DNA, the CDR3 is TGTGCCAGCACCCCGCGATGGAGGGGAGGAAGCACTGAAGCTTTCTTT. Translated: CASTPRWRGGSTEAFF.